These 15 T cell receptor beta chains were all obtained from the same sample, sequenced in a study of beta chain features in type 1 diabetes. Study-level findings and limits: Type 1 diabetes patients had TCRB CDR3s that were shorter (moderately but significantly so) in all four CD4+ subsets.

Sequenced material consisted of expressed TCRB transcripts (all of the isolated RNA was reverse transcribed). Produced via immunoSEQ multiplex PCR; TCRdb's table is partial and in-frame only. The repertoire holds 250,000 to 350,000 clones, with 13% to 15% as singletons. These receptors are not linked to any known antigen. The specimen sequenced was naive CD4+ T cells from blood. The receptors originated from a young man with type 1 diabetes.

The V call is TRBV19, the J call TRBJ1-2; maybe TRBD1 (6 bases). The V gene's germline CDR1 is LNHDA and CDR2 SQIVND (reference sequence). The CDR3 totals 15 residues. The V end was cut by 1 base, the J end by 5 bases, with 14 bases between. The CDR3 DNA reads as TGTGCCAGTAGTATAGCCACAGGGAGCGGATATGGCTACACCTTC. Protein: CASSIATGSGYGYTF.

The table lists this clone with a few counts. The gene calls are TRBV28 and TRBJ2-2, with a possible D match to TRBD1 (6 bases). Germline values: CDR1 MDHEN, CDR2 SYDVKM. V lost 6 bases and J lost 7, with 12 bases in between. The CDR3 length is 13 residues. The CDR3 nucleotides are TGTGCCAGCAGCACGCAGGGGTTCGGGGAGCTGTTTTTT. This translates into CASSTQGFGELFF.

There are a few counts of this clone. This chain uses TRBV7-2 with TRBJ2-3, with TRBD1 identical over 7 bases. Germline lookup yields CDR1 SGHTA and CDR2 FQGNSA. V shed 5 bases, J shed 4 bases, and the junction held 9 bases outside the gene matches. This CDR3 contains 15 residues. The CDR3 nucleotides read TGTGCCAGCAGCCCTCGCAGGGGGATAGCAGATACGCAGTATTTT. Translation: CASSPRRGIADTQYF.

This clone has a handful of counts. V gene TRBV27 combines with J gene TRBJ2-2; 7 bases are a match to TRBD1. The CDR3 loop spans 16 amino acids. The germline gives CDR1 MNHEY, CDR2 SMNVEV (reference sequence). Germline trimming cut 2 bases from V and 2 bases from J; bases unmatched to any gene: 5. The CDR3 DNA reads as TGTGCCAGCAGTTTAAAGGGGGCTAGTAACACCGGGGAGCTGTTTTTT. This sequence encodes CASSLKGASNTGELFF.

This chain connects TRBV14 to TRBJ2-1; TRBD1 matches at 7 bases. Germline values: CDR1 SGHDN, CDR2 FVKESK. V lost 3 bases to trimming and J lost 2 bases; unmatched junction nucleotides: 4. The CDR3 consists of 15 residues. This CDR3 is CASSQYRGAYNEQFF. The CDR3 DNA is TGTGCCAGCAGCCAGTACAGGGGCGCCTACAATGAGCAGTTCTTC.

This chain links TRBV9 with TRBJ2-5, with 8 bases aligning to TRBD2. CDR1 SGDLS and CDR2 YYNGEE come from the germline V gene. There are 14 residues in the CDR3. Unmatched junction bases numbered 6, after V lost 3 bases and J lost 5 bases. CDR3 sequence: CASSATSVSETQYF. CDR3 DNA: TGTGCCAGCAGCGCGACTAGCGTATCGGAGACCCAGTACTTC. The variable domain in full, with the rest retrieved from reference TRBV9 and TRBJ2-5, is DSGVTQTPKHLITATGQRVTLRCSPRSGDLSVYWYQQSLDQGLQFLIQYYNGEERAKGNILERFSAQQFPDLHSELNLSSLELGDSALYFCASSATSVSETQYFGPGTRLLVL.

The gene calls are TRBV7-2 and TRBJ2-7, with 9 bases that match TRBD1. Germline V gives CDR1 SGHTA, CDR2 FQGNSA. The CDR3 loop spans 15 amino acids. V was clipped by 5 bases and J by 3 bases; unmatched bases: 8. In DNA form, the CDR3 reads TGTGCCAGCAGCCTGACTTTGGGACAGGGCTACGAGCAGTACTTC. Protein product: CASSLTLGQGYEQYF. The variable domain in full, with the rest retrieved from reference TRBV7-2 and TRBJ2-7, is GAGVSQSPSNKVTEKGKDVELRCDPISGHTALYWYRQSLGQGLEFLIYFQGNSAPDKSGLPSDRFSAERTGGSVSTLTIQRTQQEDSAVYLCASSLTLGQGYEQYFGPGTRLTVT.

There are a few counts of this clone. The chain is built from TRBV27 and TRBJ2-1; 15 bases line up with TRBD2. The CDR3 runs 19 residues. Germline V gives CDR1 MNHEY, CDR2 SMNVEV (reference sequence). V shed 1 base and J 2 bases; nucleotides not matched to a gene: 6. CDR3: CASSLLGLAGGSPYNEQFF. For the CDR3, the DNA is TGTGCCAGCAGTTTATTGGGACTAGCGGGAGGATCTCCCTACAATGAGCAGTTCTTC.

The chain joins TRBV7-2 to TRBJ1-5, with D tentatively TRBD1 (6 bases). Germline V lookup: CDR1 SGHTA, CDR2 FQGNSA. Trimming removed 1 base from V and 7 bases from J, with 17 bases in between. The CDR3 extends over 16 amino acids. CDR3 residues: CASSLVGASGSQPQHF. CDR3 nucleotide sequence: TGTGCCAGCAGCTTAGTGGGGGCCTCAGGAAGCCAGCCCCAGCATTTT.

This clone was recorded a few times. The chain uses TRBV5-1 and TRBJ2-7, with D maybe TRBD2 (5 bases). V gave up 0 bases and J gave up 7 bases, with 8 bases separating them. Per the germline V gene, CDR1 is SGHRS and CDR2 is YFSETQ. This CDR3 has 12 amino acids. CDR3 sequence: CASSLEGGEQYF. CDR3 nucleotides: TGCGCCAGCAGCTTGGAGGGCGGGGAGCAGTACTTC.

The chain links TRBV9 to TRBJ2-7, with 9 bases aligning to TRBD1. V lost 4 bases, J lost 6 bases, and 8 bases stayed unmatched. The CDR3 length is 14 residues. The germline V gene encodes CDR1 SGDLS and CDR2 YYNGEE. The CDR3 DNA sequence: TGTGCCAGCAGCTCACGGACAGGGGAGGGCGAGCAGTACTTC. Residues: CASSSRTGEGEQYF.

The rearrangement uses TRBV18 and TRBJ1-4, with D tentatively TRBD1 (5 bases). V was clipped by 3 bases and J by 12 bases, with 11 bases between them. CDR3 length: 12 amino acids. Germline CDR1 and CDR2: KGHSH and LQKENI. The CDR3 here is CASSPFTGELFF. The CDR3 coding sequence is TGTGCCAGCTCACCTTTCACAGGAGAACTGTTTTTT. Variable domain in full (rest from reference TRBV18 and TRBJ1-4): NAGVMQNPRHLVRRRGQEARLRCSPMKGHSHVYWYRQLPEEGLKFMVYLQKENIIDESGMPKERFSAEFPKEGPSILRIQQVVRGDSAAYFCASSPFTGELFFGSGTQLSVL.

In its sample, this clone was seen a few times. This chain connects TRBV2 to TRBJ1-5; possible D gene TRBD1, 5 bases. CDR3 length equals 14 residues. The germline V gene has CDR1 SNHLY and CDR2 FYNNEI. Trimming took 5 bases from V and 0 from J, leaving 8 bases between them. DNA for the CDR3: TGTGCCAGCAGTTCGACAGTTAGCAATCAGCCCCAGCATTTT. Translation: CASSSTVSNQPQHF.

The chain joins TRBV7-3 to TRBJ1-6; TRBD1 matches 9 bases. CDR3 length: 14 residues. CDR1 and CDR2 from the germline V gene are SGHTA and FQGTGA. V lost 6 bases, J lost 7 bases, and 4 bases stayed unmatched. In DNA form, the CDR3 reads TGTGCCAGCAGTTCGGACAGGGGCAATTCACCCCTCCACTTT. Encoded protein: CASSSDRGNSPLHF.

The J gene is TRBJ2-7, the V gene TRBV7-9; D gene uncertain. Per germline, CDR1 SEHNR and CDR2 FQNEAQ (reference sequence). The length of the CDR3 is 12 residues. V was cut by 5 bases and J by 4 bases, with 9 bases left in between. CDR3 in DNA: TGTGCCAGCAGCCGTCCCGGGTACGAGCAGTACTTC. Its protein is CASSRPGYEQYF. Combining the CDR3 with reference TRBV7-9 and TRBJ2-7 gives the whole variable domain DTGVSQNPRHKITKRGQNVTFRCDPISEHNRLYWYRQTLGQGPEFLTYFQNEAQLEKSRLLSDRFSAERPKGSFSTLEIQRTEQGDSAMYLCASSRPGYEQYFGPGTRLTVT.